One sample yielded the 25 T cell receptor beta chains listed below, sequenced in a study of control samples from healthy donors and cancer patients. Clones were sequenced by immunoSEQ multiplex PCR, and TCRdb holds only the in-frame ones, with some missing. The table records some 120,000 clones, more than 85% of them present only once. The sample taken for sequencing was blood. The receptors were sampled from a young man in good health.

The chain links TRBV4-1 to TRBJ2-3; 7 bases line up with TRBD2. J was trimmed by 0 bases and V by 2 bases; bases with no gene match: 8. CDR3 length: 17 residues. Looked up from germline, CDR1 is MGHRA and CDR2 is YSYEKL. CDR3 residues: CASSQRALAASTDTQYF. The DNA of the CDR3 is TGCGCCAGCAGCCAAAGGGCCCTAGCGGCTAGCACAGATACGCAGTATTTT.

This clone showed up just a few times. V gene TRBV10-1 combines with J gene TRBJ2-2, with TRBD1 as a possible D gene (5 bases). Deletions cut 10 bases from V and 0 bases from J, with 9 bases between. CDR3 length: 13 amino acids. Looked up from germline, CDR1 is WNHNN and CDR2 is SYGVQD (reference sequence). The CDR3 coding sequence is TGCGCCACCGGACACCCGAACACCGGGGAGCTGTTTTTT. It translates to CATGHPNTGELFF.

This clone was seen only once. The chain links TRBV5-1 to TRBJ1-1, with TRBD1 as a possible D gene (6 bases). This CDR3 is built from 14 residues. Trimming stripped 5 bases from V and 3 bases from J, with 14 bases between. Germline V gene sequence: CDR1 SGHRS, CDR2 YFSETQ. The CDR3 DNA sequence: TGCGCCAGCAGAACCCACAGGGAGGACACTGAAGCTTTCTTT. Translated: CASRTHREDTEAFF.

The chain carries TRBV9 and TRBJ1-1; D uncertain. Trimming cost V 4 bases and J 4 bases, with 11 bases left between them. The CDR3 is made up of 13 amino acids. Germline V gene lookup returns CDR1 SGDLS and CDR2 YYNGEE. The CDR3 loop reads CASSRAAFTEAFF. In nucleotides, the CDR3 is TGTGCCAGCAGCCGAGCAGCGTTCACTGAAGCTTTCTTT.

This clone was seen more than once but under ten times. The same CDR3 also results from other DNA sequences found in this sample. V is TRBV7-9 and J is TRBJ1-4, with 7 nucleotides matching TRBD1. CDR1 and CDR2 from the germline V gene are SEHNR and FQNEAQ (reference sequence). CDR3 length equals 14 residues. With V trimmed by 3 bases and J by 5 bases, 3 bases remained unmatched. The chain's CDR3 is CASSLRQGNEKLFF. The CDR3 region has the DNA TGTGCCAGCAGCTTGAGACAGGGAAATGAAAAACTGTTTTTT.

CDR3 in DNA: TGTGCCAGCAGCGACCAGACAGGGGCCCACTCACCCCTCCACTTT. Amino acid sequence: CASSDQTGAHSPLHF. The chain uses TRBV2 and TRBJ1-6; 8 bases map to TRBD1. V shed 6 bases and J 10 bases; nucleotides not matched to a gene: 11. Germline lookup yields CDR1 SNHLY and CDR2 FYNNEI. CDR3 size: 15 residues.

The chain links TRBV6-5 to TRBJ1-4; TRBD1 might be the D (6 bases). The V gene's germline CDR1 is MNHEY and CDR2 SVGAGI. There are 15 residues in the CDR3. Trimming took off 2 bases at V and 4 bases at J, with 11 bases between the two ends. In DNA form, the CDR3 reads TGTGCCAGCAGTTACACAGGGAACATTAATGAAAAACTGTTTTTT. Protein sequence: CASSYTGNINEKLFF.

The chain carries TRBV10-3 and TRBJ1-2; no definite D call. Germline V gene data show CDR1 as ENHRY and CDR2 as SYGVKD. V lost 4 bases to trimming and J lost 0 bases, with 9 bases between them. This CDR3 has 14 amino acids. In DNA, the CDR3 is TGTGCCATCAGTGCCGTCGGAACTAACTATGGCTACACCTTC. Protein product: CAISAVGTNYGYTF.

Turning to this clone: The sample holds other DNA sequences that translate to the same CDR3. The rearrangement uses TRBV7-9 and TRBJ1-6, with 8 bases identical to TRBD1. Germline loops: CDR1 SEHNR, CDR2 FQNEAQ (reference sequence). The CDR3 runs to 14 residues. V shed 4 bases and J 7 bases; nucleotides not matched to a gene: 3. This CDR3 reads CASSSGQGNSPLHF. For the CDR3, the DNA is TGTGCCAGCAGCTCCGGACAGGGAAATTCACCCCTCCACTTT.

This clone was recorded once. The chain carries TRBV27 and TRBJ2-3, with D unresolved. Germline lookup yields CDR1 MNHEY and CDR2 SMNVEV (reference sequence). The CDR3 length is 15 residues. Trimming cost V 5 bases and J 3 bases, with 15 bases left between them. CDR3 DNA: TGTGCCAGCAGTACGGACGACCCCGGGACAGATACGCAGTATTTT. Its translation is CASSTDDPGTDTQYF.

The gene calls are TRBV11-2 and TRBJ1-2, with 8 positions matching TRBD1. The CDR3 runs 16 residues. V was clipped by 4 bases and J by 1 base; unmatched bases: 8. Germline V lookup: CDR1 SGHAT, CDR2 FQNNGV. CDR3 DNA: TGTGCCAGCAGCTCTACGACAGGGGCACATAACTATGGCTACACCTTC. It specifies CASSSTTGAHNYGYTF.

The chain couples TRBV5-6 to TRBJ1-1; D call uncertain. The CDR3 is 14 residues long. Trimming took 2 bases from V and 11 from J, leaving 19 bases between them. Per germline, CDR1 SGHDT and CDR2 YYEEEE. CDR3 nucleotides: TGTGCCAGCAGCTTAGGGCGGCGGACGTTGTGGGCTTTCTTT. The encoded protein is CASSLGRRTLWAFF. Drawing the rest from reference TRBV5-6 and TRBJ1-1, the complete variable domain is DAGVTQSPTHLIKTRGQQVTLRCSPKSGHDTVSWYQQALGQGPQFIFQYYEEEERQRGNFPDRFSGHQFPNYSSELNVNALLLGDSALYLCASSLGRRTLWAFFGQGTRLTVV.

J is TRBJ2-7 and V is TRBV4-1; D ambiguous. Germline-derived CDR1 and CDR2 are MGHRA and YSYEKL. Deletions cut 3 bases from V and 3 bases from J, with 21 bases between. The length of the CDR3 is 17 residues. The CDR3 reads CASSHKANRPRFYEQYF. The CDR3 region has the DNA TGCGCCAGCAGCCACAAGGCCAATAGACCTAGGTTCTACGAGCAGTACTTC.

The rearrangement links TRBV4-1 to TRBJ1-2; D uncertain. CDR3 size: 16 residues. Germline-derived CDR1 and CDR2 are MGHRA and YSYEKL. Deletions cut 2 bases from V and 3 bases from J, with 16 bases between. The CDR3 nucleotides are TGCGCCAGCAGCCAAATGATGTGGGCGATTGACTATGGCTACACCTTC. Translating it yields CASSQMMWAIDYGYTF.

This clone was seen repeatedly, ten times or more. The rearrangement links TRBV4-1 to TRBJ1-4, with D possibly being TRBD1 (6 bases). The CDR3 is 16 residues long. Trimming took 2 bases from V and 8 from J, leaving 18 bases between them. Per germline, CDR1 MGHRA and CDR2 YSYEKL. CDR3 region: CASSQSGGQSLEKLFF. DNA for the CDR3: TGCGCCAGCAGCCAATCGGGCGGACAGTCCCTAGAAAAACTGTTTTTT.

This chain joins TRBV7-3 and TRBJ2-2; D is undetermined. The V gene lost 1 base and the J gene lost 8 bases, with 8 bases spanning the gap. CDR3 length: 13 residues. Germline-derived CDR1 and CDR2 are SGHTA and FQGTGA. The CDR3 bases are TGTGCCAGCAGCTTAAAAATAGGGGGGGAGCTGTTTTTT. This sequence encodes CASSLKIGGELFF. Full variable domain (missing parts from reference TRBV7-3 and TRBJ2-2): GAGVSQTPSNKVTEKGKYVELRCDPISGHTALYWYRQSLGQGPEFLIYFQGTGAADDSGLPNDRFFAVRPEGSVSTLKIQRTERGDSAVYLCASSLKIGGELFFGEGSRLTVL.

The chain has TRBV9 and TRBJ2-1, with a tentative D call TRBD2 (5 bases). The V end was cut by 0 bases, the J end by 4 bases, with 8 bases between. Per germline, CDR1 SGDLS and CDR2 YYNGEE. This CDR3 has 14 amino acids. The CDR3 loop is CASSVVSGYNEQFF. CDR3 sequence (DNA): TGTGCCAGCAGCGTAGTCTCGGGATACAATGAGCAGTTCTTC.

The rearrangement joins TRBV5-6 to TRBJ2-7; 7 positions agree with TRBD1. The CDR3 consists of 14 residues. The ends lost 1 base at V and 4 bases at J; junction bases unmatched: 5. Germline V gives CDR1 SGHDT, CDR2 YYEEEE. For the CDR3, the DNA is TGTGCCAGCAGCTTGCGACAGGGTCGGTACGAGCAGTACTTC. Protein: CASSLRQGRYEQYF.

The rearrangement uses TRBV5-5 and TRBJ1-1, with D perhaps TRBD1 (5 bases). Deletions cut 5 bases from V and 2 bases from J, with 13 bases between. CDR1 and CDR2 from the germline V gene are SGHKS and YYEKEE (reference sequence). CDR3 length: 14 residues. CDR3 sequence reads: CASSRGFTNTEAFF. CDR3 in DNA: TGTGCCAGCAGTCGGGGGTTTACAAACACTGAAGCTTTCTTT.

This clone occurred a few times. The rearrangement joins TRBV30 to TRBJ1-3; TRBD1 matches 7 bases. CDR1 and CDR2 from the germline V gene are GTSNPN and SVGIG (reference sequence). V lost 3 bases and J lost 2; bases outside the gene matches: 7. This CDR3 has 15 amino acids. CDR3 in DNA: TGTGCCTGGAGAGGGACAGACGGGGCTGGAAACACCATATATTTT. It translates to CAWRGTDGAGNTIYF.

This clone was detected only once. This chain joins TRBV4-1 and TRBJ1-5; a possible D gene is TRBD1 (6 bases). CDR1 and CDR2 (germline): MGHRA, YSYEKL. This CDR3 has 15 residues. V shed 2 bases and J shed 2 bases, with 10 bases lying between them. As DNA, the CDR3 is TGCGCCAGCAGCCAAAGGGCAGGGGGCAATCAGCCCCAGCATTTT. Its protein is CASSQRAGGNQPQHF.

This chain links TRBV19 with TRBJ1-2; no definite D call. Germline values: CDR1 LNHDA, CDR2 SQIVND (reference sequence). V dropped 11 bases and J dropped 4 bases, with 14 bases sitting between them. The CDR3 loop spans 12 amino acids. CDR3 residues: CALRVGVYGYTF. CDR3 nucleotide sequence: TGTGCCTTACGGGTCGGAGTCTATGGCTACACCTTC.

The rearrangement joins TRBV7-9 to TRBJ2-2; no clear D. The germline V gene has CDR1 SEHNR and CDR2 FQNEAQ (reference sequence). The CDR3 runs to 10 residues. V lost 2 bases, J lost 10 bases, and 2 bases lay in between. CDR3 residues: CASSLSELFF. DNA of the CDR3: TGTGCCAGCAGCTTATCGGAGCTGTTTTTT.

The chain joins TRBV27 to TRBJ2-2; 7 bases line up with TRBD1. J lost 5 bases, V lost 4 bases, and 4 bases had no gene match. CDR3 length: 14 residues. Germline CDR1 MNHEY, CDR2 SMNVEV (reference sequence). CDR3: CASSYRGRTGELFF. The CDR3 DNA is TGTGCCAGCAGTTACAGGGGTCGGACCGGGGAGCTGTTTTTT.

The J gene is TRBJ1-1, the V gene TRBV27; D gene unclear. Germline values: CDR1 MNHEY, CDR2 SMNVEV (reference sequence). The length of the CDR3 is 15 residues. V was trimmed by 3 bases and J by 5 bases, leaving 16 bases between them. CDR3 region: CASSLALSGVTEAFF. The CDR3 DNA follows: TGTGCCAGCAGTTTGGCCCTCTCCGGCGTTACTGAAGCTTTCTTT.